Below are 26 T cell receptor beta chains sequenced from a single sample in a study of early T cells in non-severe SARS-CoV-2 infection. TCRdb recomputed calls from the 5' RACE reads with MiXCR, one row per CDR3 protein. The sample contains about 80,000 distinct CDR3 sequences, roughly 12% of which appear only once. The source material was whole blood. These receptors originate from an adult who was a healthcare worker with PCR-confirmed SARS-CoV-2 infection or an uninfected control (not recorded which).

This clonotype was recorded at least ten times. The J gene is TRBJ2-4, the V gene TRBV5-1; TRBD2 might be the D (6 bases). V lost 2 bases and J 8 bases, leaving 17 bases between the germline ends. The CDR3 covers 15 residues. Germline lookup yields CDR1 SGHRS and CDR2 YFSETQ. The CDR3 loop reads CASSFGGMEIDIQYF. The CDR3 coding sequence is TGCGCCAGCAGCTTTGGCGGGATGGAAATAGACATTCAGTACTTC. The full variable domain, with the rest looked up from reference TRBV5-1 and TRBJ2-4, is KAGVTQTPRYLIKTRGQQVTLSCSPISGHRSVSWYQQTPGQGLQFLFEYFSETQRNKGNFPGRFSGRQFSNSRSEMNVSTLELGDSALYLCASSFGGMEIDIQYFGAGTRLSVL.

This clonotype was picked up a small number of times. The V call is TRBV7-8, the J call TRBJ2-7; 9 bases match TRBD1. The V gene end was trimmed by 2 bases and the J gene end by 7 bases; junction bases not matched to a gene: 3. Germline V gene sequence: CDR1 SGHVS, CDR2 FQNEAQ. The CDR3 spans 13 residues. CDR3 sequence reads: CASSLTTGGEQYF. The CDR3 nucleotides are TGTGCCAGCAGCTTAACGACAGGGGGTGAGCAGTACTTC.

There are a few counts of this clonotype. In nucleotides, the CDR3 is TGTGCCAGCAGCCAGAGGACCCGCTCGGGGGAACTGTTTTTT. As protein: CASSQRTRSGELFF. J is TRBJ1-4 and V is TRBV14; a possible D gene is TRBD1 (5 bases). Germline V gene sequence: CDR1 SGHDN, CDR2 FVKESK. This CDR3 is 14 amino acids long. The germline V and J ends were trimmed by 3 bases and 12 bases, with 17 bases remaining between them.

This clonotype was found many times. The J gene is TRBJ2-3, the V gene TRBV5-1; tentative D call: TRBD1 (5 bases). The germline V and J ends were trimmed by 0 bases and 0 bases, with 11 bases remaining between them. The CDR3 is 16 residues long. Germline CDR1 and CDR2: SGHRS and YFSETQ. CDR3 in amino acids: CASSLAIRQSTDTQYF. DNA for the CDR3: TGCGCCAGCAGCTTGGCAATCCGACAGAGCACAGATACGCAGTATTTT.

V and J are TRBV3-1 and TRBJ2-7; possibly TRBD2 for D (7 bases). This CDR3 spans 15 amino acids. Per germline, CDR1 LGHDT and CDR2 YNNKEL (reference sequence). Trimming left V 1 base short and J 0 bases short, with 10 bases between. CDR3 amino acids: CASSQGGGLSYEQYF. In nucleotides, the CDR3 is TGTGCCAGCAGCCAAGGCGGGGGCCTCTCCTACGAGCAGTACTTC.

This clonotype was recorded a few times. The chain is built from TRBV11-3 and TRBJ2-1; D may match TRBD1 or TRBD2 (6 bases each). This CDR3 has 16 amino acids. Trimming left V 5 bases short and J 7 bases short, with 21 bases between. Germline V gives CDR1 SGHNT, CDR2 YENEEA. CDR3 in amino acids: CASSLSAGHMGNEQFF. CDR3 coding DNA: TGTGCCAGCAGCCTCTCCGCGGGACACATGGGGAATGAGCAGTTCTTC.

The chain joins TRBV6-5 to TRBJ1-3, with a possible D match to TRBD1 (6 bases). The CDR3 covers 15 residues. The V gene's germline CDR1 is MNHEY and CDR2 SVGAGI. V shed 0 bases and J shed 9 bases, with 15 bases lying between them. The CDR3 loop reads CASSYSRGGGPTIYF. DNA for the CDR3: TGTGCCAGCAGTTACTCCAGGGGAGGGGGTCCCACCATATATTTT.

This clonotype was detected many times. The chain employs TRBV23-1 and TRBJ2-1; no reliable D call. TRBV23-1 has ORF status, its function being uncertain. The CDR3 has 15 residues. Trimming pared 2 bases from V and 6 bases from J, leaving 14 bases between. The CDR3 protein is CASSQAPDRTNEQFF. The DNA of the CDR3 is TGCGCCAGCAGTCAAGCTCCCGACCGAACCAATGAGCAGTTCTTC.

The genes are TRBV13 and TRBJ1-6; D may be TRBD1 (5 bases). Germline V gene lookup returns CDR1 PRHDT and CDR2 FYEKMQ (reference sequence). V was shortened by 6 bases and J by 4 bases, with 16 bases between the two germline ends. The CDR3 is 16 amino acids. CDR3 nucleotides: TGTGCCAGCAGACCGGGACCGGTGTATTATAATTCACCCCTCCACTTT. It is translated as CASRPGPVYYNSPLHF.

This clonotype has just a few counts. The gene calls are TRBV5-1 and TRBJ1-4, with 7 bases fitting TRBD1. With 4 bases clipped from V and 5 bases from J, the junction kept 8 bases outside the gene matches. The CDR3 has 15 residues. The germline gives CDR1 SGHRS, CDR2 YFSETQ. The CDR3 nucleotides read TGCGCCAGCAGCAAGGGACAGACCTCGAATGAAAAACTGTTTTTT. Its translation is CASSKGQTSNEKLFF.

In this sample, this clonotype turned up a few times. The V call is TRBV12-3 or TRBV12-4, the J call TRBJ1-5; D remains unclear. The V and J ends lost 3 bases and 2 bases respectively, with 11 bases between them. This CDR3 contains 15 residues. This CDR3 reads CASSFEGMGNQPQHF. Written as DNA, the CDR3 is TGTGCCAGCAGTTTTGAGGGTATGGGCAATCAGCCCCAGCATTTT.

V is TRBV30 and J is TRBJ1-3; D is perhaps TRBD1 (6 bases). Germline loops: CDR1 GTSNPN, CDR2 SVGIG (reference sequence). The CDR3 consists of 12 residues. V lost 0 bases, J lost 8 bases, and 8 bases lay in between. The DNA of the CDR3 is TGTGCCTGGAGTGTACAGGGACACACCATATATTTT. It specifies CAWSVQGHTIYF.

This clonotype has a count of ten or more. The chain carries TRBV7-2 and TRBJ1-1, with D possibly matching TRBD1 (6 bases). Germline lookup yields CDR1 SGHTA and CDR2 FQGNSA. V was clipped by 4 bases and J by 4 bases, with 22 bases between them. The CDR3 sequence is 17 residues long. The CDR3 sequence: CASSSSGVFNWRTEAFF. The CDR3 bases are TGTGCCAGCAGCTCCTCAGGGGTTTTTAATTGGCGCACTGAAGCTTTCTTT. Supplemented by reference TRBV7-2 and TRBJ1-1, the full variable domain reads GAGVSQSPSNKVTEKGKDVELRCDPISGHTALYWYRQSLGQGLEFLIYFQGNSAPDKSGLPSDRFSAERTGGSVSTLTIQRTQQEDSAVYLCASSSSGVFNWRTEAFFGQGTRLTVV.

This clonotype was detected many times. V gene TRBV7-2 combines with J gene TRBJ2-7; TRBD1 matches 8 bases. The junction had 11 bases not matched to a gene; V was cut back by 4 bases and J by 6 bases. Germline V lookup: CDR1 SGHTA, CDR2 FQGNSA. The CDR3 runs 15 residues. The CDR3 loop is CASSSQRTGPPEQYF. The CDR3 coding sequence is TGTGCCAGCAGCTCCCAAAGGACAGGGCCCCCCGAGCAGTACTTC. Full variable domain (remainder filled in from reference TRBV7-2 and TRBJ2-7): GAGVSQSPSNKVTEKGKDVELRCDPISGHTALYWYRQSLGQGLEFLIYFQGNSAPDKSGLPSDRFSAERTGGSVSTLTIQRTQQEDSAVYLCASSSQRTGPPEQYFGPGTRLTVT.

This clonotype came up a few times. The V gene is TRBV3-1, the J gene TRBJ2-1, with TRBD2 matching 10 bases. Germline V gene sequence: CDR1 LGHDT, CDR2 YNNKEL (reference sequence). V shed 0 bases and J 8 bases; nucleotides not matched to a gene: 7. This CDR3 has 16 amino acids. The chain's CDR3 is CASSQESGRAIDEQFF. CDR3 sequence (DNA): TGTGCCAGCAGCCAAGAAAGCGGGAGGGCCATCGATGAGCAGTTCTTC.

This clonotype was seen many times. The chain combines TRBV5-6 with TRBJ2-3; 12 bases match TRBD1. CDR1 SGHDT and CDR2 YYEEEE come from the germline V gene. The CDR3 is 17 amino acids. The V segment lost 4 bases and the J segment 3 bases; nucleotides outside the gene matches: 9. The CDR3 sequence is CASSPRTGQGATDTQYF. For the CDR3, the DNA is TGTGCCAGCAGCCCGAGAACGGGACAGGGGGCAACAGATACGCAGTATTTT.

The V and J genes are TRBV29-1 and TRBJ2-7; D may be TRBD1 (5 bases). This CDR3 is built from 14 residues. Trimming left V 3 bases short and J 2 bases short, with 14 bases between. Germline V CDR1 and CDR2: SQVTM, ANQGSEA. This CDR3 is CSVEGLVDTYEQYF. DNA for the CDR3: TGCAGCGTTGAGGGGCTAGTCGATACCTACGAGCAGTACTTC.

Remarks on this clonotype: Sequence at one end of the junction differs from germline and may be a read error. This sequence joins TRBV28 and TRBJ2-3; 9 nucleotides agree with TRBD2. Germline V gene data show CDR1 as MDHEN and CDR2 as SYDVKM. This CDR3 region has 15 residues. The CDR3, as DNA: TGTACCAGCAGGCGAGAGCGGGGGGGCACAGATACGCAGTATTTT. Translated: CTSRRERGGTDTQYF.

This clonotype was recorded many times. The J gene is TRBJ2-2, the V gene TRBV20-1; TRBD1 aligns across 8 bases. J gave up 1 base and V 5 bases, and 3 bases lay outside the gene matches. Germline-derived CDR1 and CDR2 are DFQATT and SNEGSKA (reference sequence). The CDR3 sequence is 14 residues long. The CDR3 loop reads CSAWTGLNTGELFF. CDR3 DNA: TGCAGTGCTTGGACAGGGTTGAACACCGGGGAGCTGTTTTTT.

This clonotype has at least ten counts. J is TRBJ1-1 and V is TRBV11-2, with 7 bases matching TRBD1. This CDR3 is 16 amino acids long. CDR1 is SGHAT, CDR2 FQNNGV, per germline. The ends lost 5 bases at V and 0 bases at J; junction bases unmatched: 9. As DNA, the CDR3 is TGTGCCAGCAGCCGAACCCTGACAGGGATGAACACTGAAGCTTTCTTT. The encoded protein is CASSRTLTGMNTEAFF.

A remark on this clonotype: An end of the junction does not agree with germline; a read error may underlie this. V and J are TRBV24-1 and TRBJ2-1; 9 positions agree with TRBD1. Per the germline V gene, CDR1 is KGHDR and CDR2 is SFDVKD. CDR3 length: 16 residues. CDR3 region: CAISEGDRAWDNEQFF. CDR3 DNA: TGTGCCATCAGTGAGGGGGACAGGGCGTGGGACAATGAGCAGTTCTTC.

This clonotype came up many times. The chain links TRBV20-1 to TRBJ2-1; 11 nucleotides line up with TRBD2. The CDR3 runs to 13 residues. The ends lost 8 bases at V and 3 bases at J; junction bases unmatched: 3. Germline V gives CDR1 DFQATT, CDR2 SNEGSKA (reference sequence). CDR3 sequence: CSLTSGGYNEQFF. In nucleotides, the CDR3 is TGCAGTTTAACTAGCGGGGGCTACAATGAGCAGTTCTTC.

This clonotype was observed many times. The J gene is TRBJ2-3, the V gene TRBV10-3, with 10 bases identical to TRBD2. In germline, CDR1 is ENHRY, CDR2 SYGVKD. V lost 7 bases and J lost 2; bases outside the gene matches: 9. The CDR3 runs 16 residues. The CDR3: CAITASSGGTTDTQYF. CDR3 DNA sequence: TGTGCCATCACTGCAAGTAGCGGGGGGACCACAGATACGCAGTATTTT.

The CDR3 loop reads CASRSQGGEAFF. The CDR3 nucleotides are TGTGCCAGCAGATCACAGGGGGGTGAAGCTTTCTTT. The V gene is TRBV7-6, the J gene TRBJ1-1, with 8 bases aligning to TRBD1. The CDR3 consists of 12 residues. V trimming: 6 bases; J trimming: 7 bases; junction bases outside the gene matches: 4. Germline lookup yields CDR1 SGHVS and CDR2 FNYEAQ.

This clonotype was observed a few times. The chain joins TRBV24-1 to TRBJ2-1; possibly TRBD2 for D (5 bases). Trimming removed 1 base from V and 0 bases from J, with 6 bases in between. The length of the CDR3 is 15 residues. In germline, CDR1 is KGHDR, CDR2 SFDVKD. The CDR3 sequence is CATSDLGSSYNEQFF. The CDR3, as DNA: TGTGCCACCAGTGATTTAGGGAGCTCCTACAATGAGCAGTTCTTC.

This clonotype has more than one count but fewer than ten. V gene TRBV2 combines with J gene TRBJ1-1; 10 bases align to TRBD1. Germline-derived CDR1 and CDR2 are SNHLY and FYNNEI. The trim removed 4 bases at V and 1 base at J, leaving 15 bases unmatched. The CDR3 consists of 19 residues. The CDR3 sequence: CASSGPTGGAFLPNTEAFF. CDR3 DNA sequence: TGTGCCAGCAGTGGACCGACAGGGGGCGCGTTCCTGCCGAACACTGAAGCTTTCTTT. The full variable domain, completed using reference TRBV2 and TRBJ1-1, is EPEVTQTPSHQVTQMGQEVILRCVPISNHLYFYWYRQILGQKVEFLVSFYNNEISEKSEIFDDQFSVERPDGSNFTLKIRSTKLEDSAMYFCASSGPTGGAFLPNTEAFFGQGTRLTVV.